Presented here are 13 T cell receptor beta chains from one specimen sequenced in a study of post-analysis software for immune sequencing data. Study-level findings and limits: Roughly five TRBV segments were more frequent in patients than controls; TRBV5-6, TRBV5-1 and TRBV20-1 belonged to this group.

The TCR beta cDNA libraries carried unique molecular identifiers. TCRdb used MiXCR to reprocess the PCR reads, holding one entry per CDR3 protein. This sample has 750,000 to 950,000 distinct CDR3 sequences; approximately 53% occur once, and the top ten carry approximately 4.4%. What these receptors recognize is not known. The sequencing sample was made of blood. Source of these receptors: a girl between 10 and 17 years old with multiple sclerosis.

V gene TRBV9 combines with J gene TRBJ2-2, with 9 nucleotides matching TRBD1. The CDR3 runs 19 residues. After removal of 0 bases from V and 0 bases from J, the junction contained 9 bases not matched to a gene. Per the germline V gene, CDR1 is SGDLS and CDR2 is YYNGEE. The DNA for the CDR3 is TGTGCCAGCAGCGTAGGGACAGGGGCGGGGAGCTCGAACACCGGGGAGCTGTTTTTT. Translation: CASSVGTGAGSSNTGELFF.

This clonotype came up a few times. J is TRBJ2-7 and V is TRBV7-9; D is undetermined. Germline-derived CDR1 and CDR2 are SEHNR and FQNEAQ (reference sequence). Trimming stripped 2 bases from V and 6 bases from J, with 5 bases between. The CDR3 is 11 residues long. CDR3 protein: CASSLISEQYF. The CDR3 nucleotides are TGTGCCAGCAGCTTAATCTCCGAGCAGTACTTC. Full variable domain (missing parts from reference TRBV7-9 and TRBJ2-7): DTGVSQNPRHKITKRGQNVTFRCDPISEHNRLYWYRQTLGQGPEFLTYFQNEAQLEKSRLLSDRFSAERPKGSFSTLEIQRTEQGDSAMYLCASSLISEQYFGPGTRLTVT.

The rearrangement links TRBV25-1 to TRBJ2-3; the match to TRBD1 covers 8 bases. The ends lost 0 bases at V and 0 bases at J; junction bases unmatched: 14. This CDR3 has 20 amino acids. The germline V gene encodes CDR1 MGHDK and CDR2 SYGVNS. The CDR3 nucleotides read TGTGCCAGCAGTGAATATTGGAGGAATCAGGGGGCGGTTAGCACAGATACGCAGTATTTT. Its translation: CASSEYWRNQGAVSTDTQYF.

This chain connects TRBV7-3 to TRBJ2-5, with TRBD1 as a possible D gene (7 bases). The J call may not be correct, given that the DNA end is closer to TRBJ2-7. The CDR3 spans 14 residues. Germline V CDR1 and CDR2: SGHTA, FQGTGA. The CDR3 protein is CASSRSRDSDEQYF. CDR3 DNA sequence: TGTGCCAGCAGCCGTTCGCGGGACAGTGACGAGCAGTACTTC.

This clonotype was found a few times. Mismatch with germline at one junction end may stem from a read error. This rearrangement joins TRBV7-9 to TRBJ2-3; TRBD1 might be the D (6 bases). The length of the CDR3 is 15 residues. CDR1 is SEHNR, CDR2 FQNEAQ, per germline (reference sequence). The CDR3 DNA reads TGTGCCAGCAGATTAGGGACACCGAACACAGATACGCAGTATTTT. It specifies CASRLGTPNTDTQYF.

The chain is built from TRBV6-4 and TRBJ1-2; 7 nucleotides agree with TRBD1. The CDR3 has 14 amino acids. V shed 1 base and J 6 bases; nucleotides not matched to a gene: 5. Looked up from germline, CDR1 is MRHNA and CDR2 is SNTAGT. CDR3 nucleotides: TGTGCCAGCAGTGACTGGGCAGGGGGGAATGGCTACACCTTC. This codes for CASSDWAGGNGYTF.

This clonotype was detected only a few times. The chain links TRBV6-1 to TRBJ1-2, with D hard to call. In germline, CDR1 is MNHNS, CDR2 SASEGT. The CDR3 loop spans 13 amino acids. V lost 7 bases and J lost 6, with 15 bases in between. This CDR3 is CASNYNDRHGYTF. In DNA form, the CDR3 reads TGTGCCAGCAACTACAATGACCGCCATGGCTACACCTTC.

Here the CDR3 reads CATTGSQETQYF. The CDR3 DNA is TGTGCCACTACAGGGAGCCAAGAGACCCAGTACTTC. V and J are TRBV10-3 and TRBJ2-5; TRBD1 is a possible D gene (6 bases). The germline V gene encodes CDR1 ENHRY and CDR2 SYGVKD. V was pared by 10 bases and J by 1 base, with 10 bases between. The CDR3 runs to 12 residues.

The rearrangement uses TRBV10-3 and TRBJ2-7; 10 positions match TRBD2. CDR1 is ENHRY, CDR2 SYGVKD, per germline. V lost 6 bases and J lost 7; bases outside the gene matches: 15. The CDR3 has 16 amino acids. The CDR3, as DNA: TGTGCCATCAGCGGTTGGGGCACTAGCGGGACTTCAGAGCAGTACTTC. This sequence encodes CAISGWGTSGTSEQYF.

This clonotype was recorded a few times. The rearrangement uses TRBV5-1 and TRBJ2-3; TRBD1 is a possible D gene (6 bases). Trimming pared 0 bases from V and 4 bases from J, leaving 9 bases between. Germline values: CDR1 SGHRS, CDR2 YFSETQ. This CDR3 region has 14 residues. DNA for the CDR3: TGCGCCAGCAGCTTGGGGACAGAGTCAGATACGCAGTATTTT. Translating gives CASSLGTESDTQYF.

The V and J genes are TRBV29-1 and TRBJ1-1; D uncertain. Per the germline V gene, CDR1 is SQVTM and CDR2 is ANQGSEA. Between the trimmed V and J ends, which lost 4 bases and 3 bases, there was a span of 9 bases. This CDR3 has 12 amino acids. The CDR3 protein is CSVGKADTEAFF. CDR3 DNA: TGCAGCGTTGGGAAGGCGGACACTGAAGCTTTCTTT.

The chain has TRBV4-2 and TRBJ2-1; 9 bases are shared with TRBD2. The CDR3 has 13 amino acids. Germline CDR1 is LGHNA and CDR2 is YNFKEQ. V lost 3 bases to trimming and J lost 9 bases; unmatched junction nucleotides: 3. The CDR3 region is CASSHQREVEQFF. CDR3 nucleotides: TGTGCCAGCAGCCATCAGCGGGAGGTTGAGCAGTTCTTC.

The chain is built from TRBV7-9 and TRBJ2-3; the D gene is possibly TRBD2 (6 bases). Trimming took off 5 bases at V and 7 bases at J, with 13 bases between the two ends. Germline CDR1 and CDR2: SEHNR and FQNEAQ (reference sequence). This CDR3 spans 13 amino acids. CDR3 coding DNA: TGTGCCAGCAGCGGGCGGACTAATAATACGCAGTATTTT. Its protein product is CASSGRTNNTQYF.